These T cell receptor beta chains were read from a single sample in a study of blood T cell repertoires in COVID-19. This table comes from immunoSEQ multiplex PCR, and its TCRdb copy is limited to in-frame clones, with some not included. The sample contains some 48,000 clones, about 88% of which appear only once. The sequencing input was peripheral blood. The source is a man between 65 and 85 years old with active COVID-19. Both conserved end residues are part of each CDR3. A D gene is named only where the DNA matches it firmly. Where a row states a size, it is once, few, many or the class of an expanded clone; other rows omit it.

abundance,d_gene,v_gene,j_gene,CDR3aa,CDR3nt
.,TRBD1,TRBV28,TRBJ2-7,CASRTNTGVLEQYF,TGTGCCAGCAGGACTAATACAGGGGTGCTCGAGCAGTACTTC
.,.,TRBV30,TRBJ1-6,CAWSVAGYSSYNSPLHF,TGTGCCTGGAGTGTAGCGGGCTACAGCTCCTATAATTCACCCCTCCACTTT
.,.,TRBV5-1,TRBJ1-6,CASSLGGQFYNSPLHF,TGCGCCAGCAGCTTGGGTGGACAGTTCTATAATTCACCCCTCCACTTT
.,.,TRBV18,TRBJ1-2,CASSPLVQGGNYGYTF,TGTGCCAGCTCACCACTTGTGCAGGGTGGAAACTATGGCTACACCTTC
.,.,TRBV19,TRBJ1-2,CASSTYGTNYGYTF,TGTGCCAGTAGTACCTACGGGACTAACTATGGCTACACCTTC
.,.,TRBV7-8,TRBJ2-2,CASSSDRYTGELFF,TGTGCCAGCAGCTCGGACAGATACACCGGGGAGCTGTTTTTT
.,.,TRBV7-2,TRBJ1-5,CASSPFGSNQPQHF,TGTGCCAGCAGCCCCTTCGGGAGTAATCAGCCCCAGCATTTT
.,.,TRBV20-1,TRBJ2-5,CSAGRGETQYF,TGCAGTGCTGGGAGAGGAGAGACCCAGTACTTC
.,.,TRBV4-3,TRBJ2-1,CASGLTASSYNEQFF,TGCGCCAGCGGACTTACAGCGAGCTCCTACAATGAGCAGTTCTTC
.,TRBD1,TRBV7-9,TRBJ1-4,CASSAYRGRREKLFF,TGTGCCAGCAGCGCGTACAGGGGGAGAAGAGAAAAACTGTTTTTT
.,TRBD1,TRBV2,TRBJ1-4,CASSAWTGNEKLFF,TGTGCCAGCAGTGCCTGGACAGGGAATGAAAAACTGTTTTTT
.,.,TRBV4-2,TRBJ1-1,CASSQDRVGAFF,TGTGCCAGCAGCCAAGATCGGGTTGGGGCTTTCTTT
.,TRBD2,TRBV6-2/TRBV6-3,TRBJ2-1,CASTPGTSGSYEQFF,TGTGCCAGCACCCCAGGGACTAGCGGGAGCTATGAGCAGTTCTTC
.,TRBD2,TRBV7-7,TRBJ2-1,CASSLTPLAGVGNEQFF,TGTGCCAGCAGCTTAACCCCACTAGCGGGAGTTGGGAATGAGCAGTTCTTC
.,TRBD2,TRBV5-1,TRBJ2-7,CASSLAGLPYEQYF,TGCGCCAGCAGTTTAGCGGGCCTGCCCTACGAGCAGTACTTC
.,.,TRBV5-1,TRBJ1-4,CASSPSGEKLFF,TGCGCCAGCAGCCCTTCAGGGGAAAAACTGTTTTTT
few,.,TRBV27,TRBJ1-3,CASRSHSGAGNTIYF,TGTGCCAGCAGATCCCATTCGGGGGCTGGAAACACCATATATTTT
.,TRBD2,TRBV19,TRBJ2-1,CASSWGPSTSGRGNEQFF,TGTGCCAGTAGTTGGGGACCATCCACTAGCGGGAGGGGGAATGAGCAGTTCTTC
.,.,TRBV6-2/TRBV6-3,TRBJ1-1,CASSRGGSPEAFF,TGTGCCAGCAGTCGGGGGGGCAGCCCTGAAGCTTTCTTT
.,TRBD1,TRBV27,TRBJ1-1,CASQWDRMAEAFF,TGTGCCAGCCAGTGGGACAGGATGGCTGAAGCTTTCTTT
few,TRBD2,TRBV24-1,TRBJ2-2,CATRRGAGELFF,TGTGCCACCCGGCGGGGGGCCGGGGAGCTGTTTTTT
once,TRBD1,TRBV27,TRBJ1-6,CASRGGQGVSDSPLHF,TGTGCCAGCAGGGGGGGACAGGGGGTCTCGGATTCACCCCTCCACTTT
.,TRBD2,TRBV7-8,TRBJ2-2,CASSRGGSRSTGELFF,TGTGCCAGCAGCCGGGGCGGGAGCAGATCCACCGGGGAGCTGTTTTTT
.,.,TRBV6-2/TRBV6-3,TRBJ1-1,CASSSLPQVLNTEAFF,TGTGCCAGCAGTTCCCTTCCGCAGGTTCTGAACACTGAAGCTTTCTTT
.,TRBD2,TRBV28,TRBJ2-7,CASSRVFGAGTYEQYF,TGTGCCAGCAGCCGCGTATTTGGAGCGGGGACCTACGAGCAGTACTTC
.,.,TRBV7-6,TRBJ2-1,CASSFQSGARYNEQFF,TGTGCCAGCAGCTTTCAAAGCGGAGCAAGATACAATGAGCAGTTCTTC
few,.,TRBV10-1,TRBJ1-5,CASSELYNNQPQHF,TGCGCCAGCAGTGAGCTGTACAACAATCAGCCCCAGCATTTT
once,TRBD2,TRBV11-3,TRBJ2-2,CASSPGLAGVANTGELFF,TGTGCCAGCAGCCCGGGACTAGCGGGGGTCGCGAACACCGGGGAGCTGTTTTTT
.,.,TRBV4-1,TRBJ1-2,CASSQTGFDNYGYTF,TGCGCCAGCAGCCAAACAGGGTTTGATAACTATGGCTACACCTTC
.,.,TRBV6-2/TRBV6-3,TRBJ1-1,CASSYTAGLRNTEAFF,TGTGCCAGCAGTTACACCGCGGGGTTGCGGAACACTGAAGCTTTCTTT
.,TRBD2,TRBV18,TRBJ2-7,CASSPPGTSQVYF,TGTGCCAGCTCACCACCAGGGACTAGCCAAGTGTACTTC
.,.,TRBV4-3,TRBJ1-6,CASSQGGRLNSPLHF,TGCGCCAGCAGCCAAGGGGGCAGGCTAAATTCACCCCTCCACTTT
few,TRBD1,TRBV5-4,TRBJ1-2,CASSATGTGVGGYTF,TGTGCCAGCAGCGCAACAGGGACAGGGGTTGGAGGCTACACCTTC
.,.,TRBV7-8,TRBJ1-4,CASSLGGTGEKLFF,TGTGCCAGCAGCCTAGGGGGGACTGGGGAAAAACTGTTTTTT
.,.,TRBV19,TRBJ2-7,CASSMGGRGSYEQYF,TGTGCCAGTTCCATGGGAGGTCGGGGGTCCTACGAGCAGTACTTC
.,.,TRBV19,TRBJ1-5,CASSTYRVDQPQHF,TGTGCCAGTAGTACCTACAGGGTTGATCAGCCCCAGCATTTT